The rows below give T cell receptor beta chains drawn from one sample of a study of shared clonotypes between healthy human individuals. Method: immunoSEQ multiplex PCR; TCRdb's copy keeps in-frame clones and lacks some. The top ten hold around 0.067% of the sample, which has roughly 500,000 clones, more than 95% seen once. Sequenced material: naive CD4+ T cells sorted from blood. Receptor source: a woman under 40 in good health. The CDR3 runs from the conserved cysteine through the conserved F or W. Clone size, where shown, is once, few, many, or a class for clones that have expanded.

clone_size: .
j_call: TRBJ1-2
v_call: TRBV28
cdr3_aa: CASKSPGQGNYGYTF

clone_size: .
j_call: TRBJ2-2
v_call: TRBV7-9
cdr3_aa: CASSSGSGIPLNTGELFF

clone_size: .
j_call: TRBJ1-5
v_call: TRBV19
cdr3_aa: CASSTPGQGANQPQHF

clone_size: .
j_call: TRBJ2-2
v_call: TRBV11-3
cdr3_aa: CASSLGIANTGELFF

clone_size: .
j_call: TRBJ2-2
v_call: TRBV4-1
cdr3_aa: CASSQQAILGTGELFF

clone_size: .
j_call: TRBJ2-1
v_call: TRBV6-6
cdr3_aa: CASSPRLAGEANEQFF

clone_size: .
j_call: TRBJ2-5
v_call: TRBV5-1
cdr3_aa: CASSLNSETQYF

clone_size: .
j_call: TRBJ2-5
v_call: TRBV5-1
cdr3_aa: CASSFTGGYQETQYF

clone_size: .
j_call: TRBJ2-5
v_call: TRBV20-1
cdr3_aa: CSALKETQYF

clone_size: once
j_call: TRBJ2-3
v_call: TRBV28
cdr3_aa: CASSFRRELGTSTDTQYF

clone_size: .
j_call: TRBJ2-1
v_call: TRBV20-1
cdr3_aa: CSASLNEQFF

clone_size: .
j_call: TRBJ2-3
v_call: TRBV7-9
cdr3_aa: CASSPGIDTQYF

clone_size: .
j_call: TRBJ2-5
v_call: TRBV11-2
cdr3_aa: CASSSLRVPEGQSRETQYF

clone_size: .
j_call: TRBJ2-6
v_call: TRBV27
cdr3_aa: CASSPHTGPYAPGANVLTF

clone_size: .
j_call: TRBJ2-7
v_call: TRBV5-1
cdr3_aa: CASSWGLAGEYEQYF

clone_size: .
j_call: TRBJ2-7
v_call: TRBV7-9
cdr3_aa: CASSYKTGAPYEQYF

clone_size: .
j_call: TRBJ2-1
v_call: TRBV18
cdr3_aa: CASSPGLATEQFF

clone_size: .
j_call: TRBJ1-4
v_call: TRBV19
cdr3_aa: CASSRQGPARELFF

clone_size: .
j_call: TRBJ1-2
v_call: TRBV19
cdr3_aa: CASSVRQGGFGYTF

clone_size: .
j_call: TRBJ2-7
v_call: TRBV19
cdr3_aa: CASSMDRGYGQYF

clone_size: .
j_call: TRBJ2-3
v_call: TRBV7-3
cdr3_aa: CASSSGSGRGTDTQYF

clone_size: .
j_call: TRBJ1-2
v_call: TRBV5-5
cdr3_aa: CASRPGQGGYGYTF

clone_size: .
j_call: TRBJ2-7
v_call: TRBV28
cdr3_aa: CASSEGQEYEQYF

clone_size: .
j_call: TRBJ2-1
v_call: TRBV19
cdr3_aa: CASRPGTSGYNEQFF

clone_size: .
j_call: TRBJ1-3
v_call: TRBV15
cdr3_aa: CATSRVRVGGNTIYF

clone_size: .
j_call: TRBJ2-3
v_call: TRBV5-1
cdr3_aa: CASSSDRVLTDTQYF

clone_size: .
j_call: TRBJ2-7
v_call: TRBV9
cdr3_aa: CASSVGLAETYEQYF

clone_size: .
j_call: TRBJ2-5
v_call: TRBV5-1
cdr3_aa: CASSSGTTQETQYF

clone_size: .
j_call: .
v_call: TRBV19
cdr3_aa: CASSAQTYYEQYF

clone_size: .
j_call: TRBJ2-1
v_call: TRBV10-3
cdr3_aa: CATQGLAGDYEQFF

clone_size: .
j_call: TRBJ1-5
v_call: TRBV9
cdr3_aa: CASSVGRDQPQHF

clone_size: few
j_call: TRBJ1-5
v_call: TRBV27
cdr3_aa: CASSLDRGGNQPQHF

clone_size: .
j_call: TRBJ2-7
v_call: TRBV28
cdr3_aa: CASSLRSGRPPHEQYF

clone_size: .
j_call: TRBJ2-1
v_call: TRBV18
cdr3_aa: CASSPSSYNEQFF

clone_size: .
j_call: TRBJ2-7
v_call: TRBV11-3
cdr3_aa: CASSLGVGEQYF

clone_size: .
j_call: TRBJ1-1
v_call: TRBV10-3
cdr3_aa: CAIRTGTGLTEAFF

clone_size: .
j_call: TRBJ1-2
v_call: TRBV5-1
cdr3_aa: CASSHRDTPKGYTF

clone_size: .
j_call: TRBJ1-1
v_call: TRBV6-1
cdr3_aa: CASSVTRNTEAFF

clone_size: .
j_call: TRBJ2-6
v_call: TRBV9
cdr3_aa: CASSVVSGANVLTF

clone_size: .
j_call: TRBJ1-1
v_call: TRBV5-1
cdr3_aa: CASSLNRDTEAFF